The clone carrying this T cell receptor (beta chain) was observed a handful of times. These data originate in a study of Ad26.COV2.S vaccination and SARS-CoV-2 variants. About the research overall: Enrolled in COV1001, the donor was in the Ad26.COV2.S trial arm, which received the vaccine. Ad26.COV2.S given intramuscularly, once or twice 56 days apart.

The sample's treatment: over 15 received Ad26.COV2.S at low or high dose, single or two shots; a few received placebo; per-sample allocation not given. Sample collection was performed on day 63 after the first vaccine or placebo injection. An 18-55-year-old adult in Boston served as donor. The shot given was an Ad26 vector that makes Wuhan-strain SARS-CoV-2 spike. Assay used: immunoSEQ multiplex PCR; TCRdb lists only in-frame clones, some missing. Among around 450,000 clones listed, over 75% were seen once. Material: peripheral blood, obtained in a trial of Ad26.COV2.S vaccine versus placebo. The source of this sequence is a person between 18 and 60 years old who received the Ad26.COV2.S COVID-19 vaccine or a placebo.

The CDR3 is CASSLEGTGGNYGYTF. CDR3 in DNA: TGTGCCAGCAGCTTAGAAGGGACAGGGGGCAACTATGGCTACACCTTC. The chain couples TRBV11-2 to TRBJ1-2; 12 positions agree with TRBD1. V lost 0 bases to trimming and J lost 2 bases; unmatched junction nucleotides: 1. This CDR3 contains 16 residues. Germline CDR1 SGHAT, CDR2 FQNNGV.